The source of this T cell receptor (beta chain) is a study of cytomegalovirus exposure and HLA in healthy donors. Study observations and caveats: Among the CMV-associated chains, three were confirmed in vitro as specific for CMV antigens.

V shed 5 bases, J shed 5 bases, and the junction held 7 bases outside the gene matches. The germline V gene encodes CDR1 SGHTA and CDR2 FQGTGA. This CDR3 has 14 amino acids. It was with 60 Vbeta and 13 Jbeta primers that the PCR ran. Sequencing was performed with immunoSEQ multiplex PCR; in TCRdb, only in-frame clones are kept and a portion is missing. Its table lists about 96,000 clones. Comments on this clone: Its target is unknown.

This receptor was taken from a young woman in good health and CMV-seronegative. The sample comprised PBMCs. This rearrangement joins TRBV7-3 to TRBJ2-3, with 7 positions matching TRBD2. This CDR3 is CASSPRTREDTQYF. The CDR3 coding sequence is TGTGCCAGCAGCCCCCGGACTAGAGAAGATACGCAGTATTTT.